Listed below are T cell receptor beta chains from one sample, sequenced in a study of T-cell reconstitution after alpha-beta-depleted transplantation in children. In TCRdb, the PCR reads were re-called with MiXCR into one record per CDR3 protein. The table shows 500,000 to 750,000 distinct CDR3 sequences, with 13% occurring only once. The material sequenced was PBMCs, mostly from graft donor cells, taken 360 days after TCRalphabeta/CD19-depleted stem cell transplant. The receptors were sampled from a male patient aged 5 to 17 who had a stem cell transplant for acute myeloid leukemia, so the T cells may come from the graft donor. Each CDR3 is given with its conserved first and last residue. Fields, in order: clone size, J gene, V gene, D gene, CDR3 DNA, CDR3 protein. A D gene is named only where the DNA matches it firmly. Clone size is shown for a subset of rows, as once, few, many or a class of expanded clone.

abundance: many; j_gene: TRBJ1-1; v_gene: TRBV20-1; d_gene: -; CDR3nt: TGCAGTGCTAGGAGCCCGACGATGAACACTGAAGCTTTCTTT; CDR3aa: CSARSPTMNTEAFF
abundance: -; j_gene: TRBJ2-7; v_gene: TRBV3-1; d_gene: -; CDR3nt: TGTGCCAGCAGCCCAGATTTTGTGAGACTGTACGAGCAGTACTTC; CDR3aa: CASSPDFVRLYEQYF
abundance: many; j_gene: TRBJ2-2; v_gene: TRBV6-5; d_gene: -; CDR3nt: TGTGCCAGCAGTTACAGGGGGGACACCGGGGAGCTGTTTTTT; CDR3aa: CASSYRGDTGELFF
abundance: few; j_gene: TRBJ2-2; v_gene: TRBV20-1; d_gene: TRBD2; CDR3nt: TGCAGTGCTAATTCAGGCGGGAGAGGTTCCGGGGAGCTGTTTTTT; CDR3aa: CSANSGGRGSGELFF
abundance: few; j_gene: TRBJ2-2; v_gene: TRBV6-2/TRBV6-3; d_gene: TRBD2; CDR3nt: TGTGCCAGCAGTCGAAACGGGATGGCGGGAGTCACCGGGGAGCTGTTTTTT; CDR3aa: CASSRNGMAGVTGELFF
abundance: -; j_gene: TRBJ2-5; v_gene: TRBV19; d_gene: TRBD2; CDR3nt: TGTGCCAGTAGTATACGAGGTAGCGGGAACCAAGAGACCCAGTACTTC; CDR3aa: CASSIRGSGNQETQYF
abundance: -; j_gene: TRBJ2-7; v_gene: TRBV7-6; d_gene: TRBD1; CDR3nt: TGTGCCAGCAGCTTAGTAGGCCTGGGACAGCCCTACGAGCAGTACTTC; CDR3aa: CASSLVGLGQPYEQYF
abundance: -; j_gene: TRBJ2-7; v_gene: TRBV11-2; d_gene: -; CDR3nt: TGTGCCAGCAGCTCCAGGCTCTACGAGCAGTACTTC; CDR3aa: CASSSRLYEQYF
abundance: once; j_gene: TRBJ1-1; v_gene: TRBV4-3; d_gene: -; CDR3nt: TGCGCCAGCAGCCATCCGATGGCCGGCGGCACTGAAGCTTTCTTT; CDR3aa: CASSHPMAGGTEAFF
abundance: few; j_gene: TRBJ1-1; v_gene: TRBV12-3/TRBV12-4; d_gene: -; CDR3nt: TGTGCCAGCAGTCCCCACCCGACAGCCACTGTGATGAACACTGAAGCTTTCTTT; CDR3aa: CASSPHPTATVMNTEAFF
abundance: -; j_gene: TRBJ2-7; v_gene: TRBV5-1; d_gene: TRBD2; CDR3nt: TGCGCCAGCAGCTTGGGTAGCGGGAGGTTCCACGAGCAGTACTTC; CDR3aa: CASSLGSGRFHEQYF
abundance: few; j_gene: TRBJ2-7; v_gene: TRBV4-2; d_gene: -; CDR3nt: TGTGCCAGCAGCCGGACAAGAGGAGGGGGCCGCTACGAGCAGTACTTC; CDR3aa: CASSRTRGGGRYEQYF
abundance: many; j_gene: TRBJ2-7; v_gene: TRBV3-1; d_gene: -; CDR3nt: TGTGCCAGCAGCCAAGATCTGAGCCCGGTCTACGAGCAGTACTTC; CDR3aa: CASSQDLSPVYEQYF
abundance: -; j_gene: TRBJ2-5; v_gene: TRBV20-1; d_gene: -; CDR3nt: TGCAGTGCTAGCGAGCTAGCAGGGAAAGAGACCCAGTACTTC; CDR3aa: CSASELAGKETQYF
abundance: -; j_gene: TRBJ2-7; v_gene: TRBV7-2; d_gene: TRBD2; CDR3nt: TGTGCCAGCAGTATACTAGCGGGAGTCTTGTACGAGCAGTACTTC; CDR3aa: CASSILAGVLYEQYF
abundance: few; j_gene: TRBJ2-7; v_gene: TRBV14; d_gene: TRBD2; CDR3nt: TGTGCCAGCAGCCAACCCCCGCCACGGGAGGGCAAAAAAGAGCAGTACTTC; CDR3aa: CASSQPPPREGKKEQYF
abundance: -; j_gene: TRBJ2-7; v_gene: TRBV29-1; d_gene: -; CDR3nt: TGCAGCGTTGTGGGGGGCGGGTACGAGCAGTACTTC; CDR3aa: CSVVGGGYEQYF
abundance: -; j_gene: TRBJ2-7; v_gene: TRBV28; d_gene: -; CDR3nt: TGTGCCAGCAGTTTAGTCCGCGGTCCTGATACCTACGAGCAGTACTTC; CDR3aa: CASSLVRGPDTYEQYF
abundance: -; j_gene: TRBJ1-6; v_gene: TRBV5-1; d_gene: -; CDR3nt: TGCGCCAGCAGCTCTCATCCTCGGGGCCGCATCCACTTT; CDR3aa: CASSSHPRGRIHF
abundance: -; j_gene: TRBJ2-7; v_gene: TRBV18; d_gene: -; CDR3nt: TGTGCCAGCTCACCGCCGTTAGGCTTTGAGCAGTACTTC; CDR3aa: CASSPPLGFEQYF
abundance: -; j_gene: TRBJ1-5; v_gene: TRBV20-1; d_gene: TRBD1; CDR3nt: TGCTGTGCTAGGGGGGACAGATATAGCAATCAGCCCCAGCATTTT; CDR3aa: CCARGDRYSNQPQHF
abundance: many; j_gene: TRBJ2-1; v_gene: TRBV28; d_gene: -; CDR3nt: TGTGCCAGCAGGACCCGGGACCCCAGGGATGAGCAGTTCTTC; CDR3aa: CASRTRDPRDEQFF
abundance: many; j_gene: TRBJ2-4; v_gene: TRBV29-1; d_gene: -; CDR3nt: TGCAGCGCGCGTGGAGCGGAGACCAAAAACATTCAGTACTTC; CDR3aa: CSARGAETKNIQYF
abundance: few; j_gene: TRBJ2-7; v_gene: TRBV6-2/TRBV6-3; d_gene: TRBD1; CDR3nt: TGTGCCAGCAGTACCGGGACAGGCTACGAGCAGTACTTC; CDR3aa: CASSTGTGYEQYF
abundance: few; j_gene: TRBJ2-2; v_gene: TRBV12-3/TRBV12-4; d_gene: TRBD2; CDR3nt: TGTGCCATCTCACTAGCGGGAGGGGCGGGCACCGGGGAGCTGTTTTTT; CDR3aa: CAISLAGGAGTGELFF
abundance: -; j_gene: TRBJ2-7; v_gene: TRBV19; d_gene: -; CDR3nt: TGTGCCAGTAGTCCAAATTGGCAGCTCGCGGCCTACGAGCAGTACTTC; CDR3aa: CASSPNWQLAAYEQYF
abundance: many; j_gene: TRBJ2-5; v_gene: TRBV29-1; d_gene: -; CDR3nt: TGCAGCGTTGAACCGGGACATATTGGAGAGACCCAGTACTTC; CDR3aa: CSVEPGHIGETQYF
abundance: many; j_gene: TRBJ2-3; v_gene: TRBV27; d_gene: -; CDR3nt: TGTGCCAGCAGTTTCCACCGGGGTTCTAGCACAGATACGCAGTATTTT; CDR3aa: CASSFHRGSSTDTQYF
abundance: -; j_gene: TRBJ2-5; v_gene: TRBV29-1; d_gene: -; CDR3nt: TGCAGCGTTGAAGAGGAGGGGGAGACCCAGTACTTC; CDR3aa: CSVEEEGETQYF
abundance: many; j_gene: TRBJ2-7; v_gene: TRBV7-2; d_gene: TRBD1; CDR3nt: TGTGCCAGCAGCTTAGCTCCGGGACAGTCCTACGAGCAGTACTTC; CDR3aa: CASSLAPGQSYEQYF
abundance: few; j_gene: TRBJ2-7; v_gene: TRBV28; d_gene: TRBD2; CDR3nt: TGTGCCGGAGGGCGGGAGAACCCCTACGAGCAGTACTTC; CDR3aa: CAGGRENPYEQYF
abundance: -; j_gene: TRBJ2-1; v_gene: TRBV6-2/TRBV6-3; d_gene: -; CDR3nt: TGTGCCAGCACCAAAGGGAGCTCCTACAATGAGCAGTTCTTC; CDR3aa: CASTKGSSYNEQFF
abundance: many; j_gene: TRBJ2-6; v_gene: TRBV6-1; d_gene: -; CDR3nt: TGTGCCAGCAACTCAGCATCTGGGGCCAACGTCCTGACTTTC; CDR3aa: CASNSASGANVLTF
abundance: -; j_gene: TRBJ2-1; v_gene: TRBV20-1; d_gene: -; CDR3nt: TGCAGTGCTAGAGGATTGTCCCGGGAACCCTACAATGAGCAGTTCTTC; CDR3aa: CSARGLSREPYNEQFF
abundance: -; j_gene: TRBJ2-6; v_gene: TRBV5-1; d_gene: -; CDR3nt: TGTGCCAGCAGTTTACCCTCTGGGGCCAACGTCCTGACTTTC; CDR3aa: CASSLPSGANVLTF
abundance: -; j_gene: TRBJ2-3; v_gene: TRBV9; d_gene: -; CDR3nt: TGTGCCAGCAGCGTTGGGGTTTTTACAGATACGCAGTATTTT; CDR3aa: CASSVGVFTDTQYF
abundance: -; j_gene: TRBJ2-7; v_gene: TRBV28; d_gene: TRBD1; CDR3nt: TGTGCCAGCGCTTTGTCCCGGACAGGGATTTTTTCCTACGAGCAGTACTTC; CDR3aa: CASALSRTGIFSYEQYF
abundance: many; j_gene: TRBJ2-1; v_gene: TRBV7-2; d_gene: TRBD1; CDR3nt: TGTGCCAGCAGCTCCCACGGACAGGGGGCAGGATCCTACAATGAGCAGTTCTTC; CDR3aa: CASSSHGQGAGSYNEQFF
abundance: -; j_gene: TRBJ2-2; v_gene: TRBV10-3; d_gene: TRBD1; CDR3nt: TGTGCCATCACCTACAGGGGGGATACCGGGGAGCTGTTTTTT; CDR3aa: CAITYRGDTGELFF
abundance: few; j_gene: TRBJ2-1; v_gene: TRBV7-3; d_gene: -; CDR3nt: TGTGCCAGCAGCTTAGATAGGCTAAGCTCCTACAATGAGCAGTTCTTC; CDR3aa: CASSLDRLSSYNEQFF
abundance: -; j_gene: TRBJ2-5; v_gene: TRBV11-1; d_gene: -; CDR3nt: TGTGCCAGCAGCTTAGAGACAGGGTCGACTAGTCCTTTCGAGACCCAGTACTTC; CDR3aa: CASSLETGSTSPFETQYF
abundance: -; j_gene: TRBJ2-3; v_gene: TRBV7-6; d_gene: -; CDR3nt: TGTGCCAGCAGCGCCGAGGGCAAAGCTTACACAGATACGCAGTATTTT; CDR3aa: CASSAEGKAYTDTQYF
abundance: -; j_gene: TRBJ2-1; v_gene: TRBV24-1; d_gene: -; CDR3nt: TGTGCCACCAGTGACGCCCACATAACCCGCAATGAGCAGTTCTTC; CDR3aa: CATSDAHITRNEQFF
abundance: many; j_gene: TRBJ2-1; v_gene: TRBV29-1; d_gene: TRBD1; CDR3nt: TGCAGCGTTGATGAAAGACAGGGTAGGAATGAGCAGTTCTTC; CDR3aa: CSVDERQGRNEQFF
abundance: many; j_gene: TRBJ2-6; v_gene: TRBV5-1; d_gene: -; CDR3nt: TGCGCCAGCAGCCGCATACAGGGCATCCCAGGGGCCAACGTCCTGACTTTC; CDR3aa: CASSRIQGIPGANVLTF
abundance: few; j_gene: TRBJ2-3; v_gene: TRBV20-1; d_gene: -; CDR3nt: TGCAGTGCCCGTGGGGTGGCTGATACGCAGTATTTT; CDR3aa: CSARGVADTQYF
abundance: -; j_gene: TRBJ2-7; v_gene: TRBV6-2/TRBV6-3; d_gene: -; CDR3nt: TGTGCCAGCAGTTACCCCGACCCCGAGCAGTACTTC; CDR3aa: CASSYPDPEQYF
abundance: few; j_gene: TRBJ2-7; v_gene: TRBV28; d_gene: TRBD2; CDR3nt: TGTGCCAGCAGCCTACCGGGACTAATCTACGAGCAGTACTTC; CDR3aa: CASSLPGLIYEQYF